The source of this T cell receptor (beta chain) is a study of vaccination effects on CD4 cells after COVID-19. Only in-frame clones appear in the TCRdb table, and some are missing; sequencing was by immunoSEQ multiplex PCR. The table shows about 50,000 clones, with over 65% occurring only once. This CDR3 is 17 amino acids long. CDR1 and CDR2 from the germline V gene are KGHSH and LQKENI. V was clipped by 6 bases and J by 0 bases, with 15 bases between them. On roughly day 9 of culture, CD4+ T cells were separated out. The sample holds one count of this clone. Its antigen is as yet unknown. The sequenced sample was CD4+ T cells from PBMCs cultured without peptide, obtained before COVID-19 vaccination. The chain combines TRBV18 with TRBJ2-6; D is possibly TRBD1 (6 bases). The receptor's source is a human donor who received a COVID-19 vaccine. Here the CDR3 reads CASSRTGLLSGANVLTF. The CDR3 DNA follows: TGTGCCAGCTCGAGAACAGGGTTGCTCTCTGGGGCCAACGTCCTGACTTTC. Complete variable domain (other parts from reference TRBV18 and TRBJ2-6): NAGVMQNPRHLVRRRGQEARLRCSPMKGHSHVYWYRQLPEEGLKFMVYLQKENIIDESGMPKERFSAEFPKEGPSILRIQQVVRGDSAAYFCASSRTGLLSGANVLTFGAGSRLTVL.